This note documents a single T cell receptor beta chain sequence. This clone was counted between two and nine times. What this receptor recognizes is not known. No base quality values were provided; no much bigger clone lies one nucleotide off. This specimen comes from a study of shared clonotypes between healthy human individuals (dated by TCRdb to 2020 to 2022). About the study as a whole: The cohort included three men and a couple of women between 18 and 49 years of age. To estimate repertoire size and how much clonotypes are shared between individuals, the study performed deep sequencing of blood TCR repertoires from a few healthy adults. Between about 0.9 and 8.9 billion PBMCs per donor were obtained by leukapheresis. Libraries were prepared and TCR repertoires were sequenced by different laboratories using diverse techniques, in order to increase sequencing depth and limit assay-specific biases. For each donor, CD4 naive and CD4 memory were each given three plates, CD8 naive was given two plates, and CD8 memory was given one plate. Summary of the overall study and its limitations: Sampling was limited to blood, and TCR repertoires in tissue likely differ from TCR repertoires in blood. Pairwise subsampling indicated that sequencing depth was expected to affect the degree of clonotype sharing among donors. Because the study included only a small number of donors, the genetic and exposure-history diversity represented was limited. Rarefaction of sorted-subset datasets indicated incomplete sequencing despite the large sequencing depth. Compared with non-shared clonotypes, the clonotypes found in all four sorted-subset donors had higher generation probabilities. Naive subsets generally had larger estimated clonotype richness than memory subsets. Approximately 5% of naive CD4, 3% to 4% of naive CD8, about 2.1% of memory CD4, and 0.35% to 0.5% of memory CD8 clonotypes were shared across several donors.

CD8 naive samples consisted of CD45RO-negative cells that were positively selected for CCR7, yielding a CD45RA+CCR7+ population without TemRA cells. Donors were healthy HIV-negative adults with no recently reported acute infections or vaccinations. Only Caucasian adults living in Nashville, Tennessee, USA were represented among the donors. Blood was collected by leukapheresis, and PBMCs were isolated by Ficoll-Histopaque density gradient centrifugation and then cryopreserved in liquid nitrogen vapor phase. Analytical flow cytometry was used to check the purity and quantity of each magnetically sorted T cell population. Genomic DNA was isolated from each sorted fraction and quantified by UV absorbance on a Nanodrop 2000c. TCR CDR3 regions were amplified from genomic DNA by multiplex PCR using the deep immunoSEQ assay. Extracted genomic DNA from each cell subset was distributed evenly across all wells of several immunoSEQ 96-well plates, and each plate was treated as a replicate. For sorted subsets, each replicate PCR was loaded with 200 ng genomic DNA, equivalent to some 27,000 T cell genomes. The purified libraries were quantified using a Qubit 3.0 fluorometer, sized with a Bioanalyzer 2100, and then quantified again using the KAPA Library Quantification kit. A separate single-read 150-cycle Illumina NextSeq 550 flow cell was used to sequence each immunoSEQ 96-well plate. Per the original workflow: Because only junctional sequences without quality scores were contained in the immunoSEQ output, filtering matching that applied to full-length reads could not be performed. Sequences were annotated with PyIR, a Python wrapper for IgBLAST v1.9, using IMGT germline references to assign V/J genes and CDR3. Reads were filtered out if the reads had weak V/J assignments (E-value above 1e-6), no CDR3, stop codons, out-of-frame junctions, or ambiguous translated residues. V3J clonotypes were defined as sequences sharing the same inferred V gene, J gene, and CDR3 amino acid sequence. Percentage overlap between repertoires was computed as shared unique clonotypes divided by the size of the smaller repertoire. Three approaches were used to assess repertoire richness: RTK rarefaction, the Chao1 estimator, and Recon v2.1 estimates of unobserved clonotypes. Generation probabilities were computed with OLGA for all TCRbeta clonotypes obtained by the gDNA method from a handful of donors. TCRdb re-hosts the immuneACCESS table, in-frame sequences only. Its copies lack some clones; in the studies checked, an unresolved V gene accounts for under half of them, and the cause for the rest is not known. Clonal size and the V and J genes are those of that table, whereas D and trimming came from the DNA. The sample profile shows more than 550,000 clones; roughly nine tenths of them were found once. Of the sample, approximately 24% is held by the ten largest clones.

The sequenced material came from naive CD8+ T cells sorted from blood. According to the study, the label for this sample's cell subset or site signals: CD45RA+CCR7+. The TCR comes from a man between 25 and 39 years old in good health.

This receptor carries the CDR3 CSAGPDRYGPKEEQYF. The DNA sequence follows: TGCAGCGCCGGCCCCGACCGATATGGCCCAAAGGAGGAGCAGTACTTC. The chain is made from TRBV29-1 and TRBJ2-7; the D segment cannot be called with confidence. V was cut back by 7 bases and J by 7 bases, leaving a gap of 29 bases between them. The CDR1 and CDR2 encoded by the germline V gene are SQVTM and ANQGSEA. Reading from cysteine to phenylalanine, the CDR3 counts 16 amino acids. Kept here is only the CDR3 DNA, which spans 48 bases and is read in frame from base 1.